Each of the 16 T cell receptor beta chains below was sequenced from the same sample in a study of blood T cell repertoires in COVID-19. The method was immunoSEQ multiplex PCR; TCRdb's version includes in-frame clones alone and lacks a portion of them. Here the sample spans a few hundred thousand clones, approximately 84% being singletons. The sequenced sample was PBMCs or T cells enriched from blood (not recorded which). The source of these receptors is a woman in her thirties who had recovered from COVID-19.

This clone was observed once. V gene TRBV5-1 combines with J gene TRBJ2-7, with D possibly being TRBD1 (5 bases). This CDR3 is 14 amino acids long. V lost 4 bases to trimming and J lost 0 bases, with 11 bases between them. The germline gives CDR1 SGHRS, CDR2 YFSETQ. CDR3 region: CASSIDSISYEQYF. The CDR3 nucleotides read TGCGCCAGCAGCATCGACAGTATCTCCTACGAGCAGTACTTC.

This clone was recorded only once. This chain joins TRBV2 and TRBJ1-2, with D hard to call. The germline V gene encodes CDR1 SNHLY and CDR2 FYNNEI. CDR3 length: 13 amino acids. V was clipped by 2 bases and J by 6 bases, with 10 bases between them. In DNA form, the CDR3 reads TGTGCCAGCAGTGAAAGGTTGGAGAATGGCTACACCTTC. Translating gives CASSERLENGYTF.

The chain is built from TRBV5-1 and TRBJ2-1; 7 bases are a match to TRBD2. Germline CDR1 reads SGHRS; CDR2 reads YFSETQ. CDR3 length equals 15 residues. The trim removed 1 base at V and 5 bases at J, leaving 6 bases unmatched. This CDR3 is CASSLLSGVNNEQFF. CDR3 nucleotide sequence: TGCGCCAGCAGCTTGTTAAGCGGGGTAAACAATGAGCAGTTCTTC.

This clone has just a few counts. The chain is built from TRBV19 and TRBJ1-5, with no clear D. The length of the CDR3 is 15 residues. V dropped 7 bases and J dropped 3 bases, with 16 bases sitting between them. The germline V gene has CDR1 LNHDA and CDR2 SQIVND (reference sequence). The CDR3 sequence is CASTSRAGYNQPQHF. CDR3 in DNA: TGTGCCAGTACCTCCCGGGCGGGGTACAATCAGCCCCAGCATTTT.

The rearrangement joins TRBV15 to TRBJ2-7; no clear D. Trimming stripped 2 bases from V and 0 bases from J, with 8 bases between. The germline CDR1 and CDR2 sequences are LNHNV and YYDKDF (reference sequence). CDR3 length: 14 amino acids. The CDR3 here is CATSRNLNSYEQYF. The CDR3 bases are TGTGCCACCAGCAGAAACCTAAACTCCTACGAGCAGTACTTC.

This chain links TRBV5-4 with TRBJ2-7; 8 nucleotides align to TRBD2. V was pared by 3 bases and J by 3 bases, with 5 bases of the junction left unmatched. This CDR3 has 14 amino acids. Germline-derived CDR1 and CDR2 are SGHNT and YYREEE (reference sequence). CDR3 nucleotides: TGTGCCAGCAGCTCGGGACTAGGCCTCTACGAGCAGTACTTC. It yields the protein CASSSGLGLYEQYF.

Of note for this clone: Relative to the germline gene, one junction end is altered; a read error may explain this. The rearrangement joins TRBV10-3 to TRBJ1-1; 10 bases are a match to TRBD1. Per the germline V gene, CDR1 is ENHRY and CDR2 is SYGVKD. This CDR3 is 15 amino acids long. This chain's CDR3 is CAISERTGGNSEAFF. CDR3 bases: TGTGCCATCAGTGAACGGACAGGGGGGAACTCTGAAGCTTTCTTT.

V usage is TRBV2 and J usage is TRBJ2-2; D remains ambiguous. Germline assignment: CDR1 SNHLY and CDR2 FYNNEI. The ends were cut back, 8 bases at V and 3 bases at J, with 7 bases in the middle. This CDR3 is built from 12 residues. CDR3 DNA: TGTGCCAGCCGCGTCCACACCGGGGAGCTGTTTTTT. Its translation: CASRVHTGELFF.

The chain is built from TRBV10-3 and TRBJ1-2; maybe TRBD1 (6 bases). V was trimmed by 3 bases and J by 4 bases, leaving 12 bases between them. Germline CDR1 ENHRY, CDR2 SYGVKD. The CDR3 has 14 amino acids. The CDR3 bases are TGTGCCATCAGTGATGGGGGCGCGAGCTATGGCTACACCTTC. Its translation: CAISDGGASYGYTF.

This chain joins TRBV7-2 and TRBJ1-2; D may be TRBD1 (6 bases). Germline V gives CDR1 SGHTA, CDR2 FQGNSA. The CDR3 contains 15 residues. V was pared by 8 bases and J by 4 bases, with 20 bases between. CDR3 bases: TGTGCCAGCTGCCCTTCCGGGGGGCCAAGCTATGGCTACACCTTC. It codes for CASCPSGGPSYGYTF.

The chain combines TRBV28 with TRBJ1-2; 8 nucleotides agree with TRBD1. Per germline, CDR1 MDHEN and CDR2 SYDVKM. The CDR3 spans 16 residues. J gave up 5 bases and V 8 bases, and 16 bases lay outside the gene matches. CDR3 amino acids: CASAGPGGAGRYGYTF. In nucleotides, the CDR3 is TGTGCCAGCGCGGGACCAGGGGGCGCGGGTCGGTATGGCTACACCTTC.

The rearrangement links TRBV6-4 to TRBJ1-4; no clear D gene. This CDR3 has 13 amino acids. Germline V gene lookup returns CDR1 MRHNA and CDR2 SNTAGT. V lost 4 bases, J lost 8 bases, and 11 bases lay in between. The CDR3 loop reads CASSVEGGEKLFF. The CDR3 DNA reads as TGTGCCAGCAGTGTCGAGGGTGGAGAAAAACTGTTTTTT.

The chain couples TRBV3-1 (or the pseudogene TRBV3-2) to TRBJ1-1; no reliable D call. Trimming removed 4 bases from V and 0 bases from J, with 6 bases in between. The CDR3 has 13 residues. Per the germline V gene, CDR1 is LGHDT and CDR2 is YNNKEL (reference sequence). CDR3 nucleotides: TGTGCCAGCAGCCGCGATATGAACACTGAAGCTTTCTTT. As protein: CASSRDMNTEAFF.

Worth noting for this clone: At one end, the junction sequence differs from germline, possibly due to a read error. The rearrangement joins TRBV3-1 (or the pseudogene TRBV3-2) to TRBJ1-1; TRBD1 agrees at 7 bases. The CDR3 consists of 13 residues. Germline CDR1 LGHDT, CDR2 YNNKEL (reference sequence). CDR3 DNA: TGTGCCAGCAGCCAAGACCTGAGGGACAGAAGGGTCTTT. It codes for CASSQDLRDRRVF.

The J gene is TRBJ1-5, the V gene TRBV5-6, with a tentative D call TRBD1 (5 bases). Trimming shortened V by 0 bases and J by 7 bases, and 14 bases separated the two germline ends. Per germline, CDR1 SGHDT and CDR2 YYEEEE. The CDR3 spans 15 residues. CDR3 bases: TGTGCCAGCAGCTTGGCCGCGGGGGGAGGACAGCCCCAGCATTTT. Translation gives CASSLAAGGGQPQHF.

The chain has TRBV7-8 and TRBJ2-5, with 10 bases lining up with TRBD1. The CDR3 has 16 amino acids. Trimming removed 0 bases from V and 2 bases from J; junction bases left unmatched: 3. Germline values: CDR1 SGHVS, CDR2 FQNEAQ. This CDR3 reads CASSLAGQGFQETQYF. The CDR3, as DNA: TGTGCCAGCAGCTTAGCGGGACAGGGGTTTCAAGAGACCCAGTACTTC.